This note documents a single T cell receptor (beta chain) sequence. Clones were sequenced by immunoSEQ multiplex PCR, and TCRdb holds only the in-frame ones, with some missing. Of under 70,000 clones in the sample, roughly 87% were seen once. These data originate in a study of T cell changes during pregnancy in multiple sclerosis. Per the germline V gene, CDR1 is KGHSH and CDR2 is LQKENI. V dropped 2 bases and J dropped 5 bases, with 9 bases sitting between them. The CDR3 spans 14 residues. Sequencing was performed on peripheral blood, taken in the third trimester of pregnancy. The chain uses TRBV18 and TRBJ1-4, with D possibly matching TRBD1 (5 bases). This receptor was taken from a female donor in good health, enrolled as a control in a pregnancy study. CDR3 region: CASSPGAGNEKLFF. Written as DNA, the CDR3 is TGTGCCAGCTCACCAGGGGCAGGGAATGAAAAACTGTTTTTT.